The T cell receptor beta chain under discussion was sequenced for a study of T cell responses to AZD1222 COVID-19 vaccine. Notes on the study in general: Donor demographics were predominantly white British with a female majority; clonal diversity may be underestimated.

This clone is a singleton in its sample. Its specificity is not known. Germline CDR1 is SGHRS and CDR2 is YFSETQ. V was pared by 7 bases and J by 0 bases, with 8 bases between. This CDR3 is 12 amino acids long. The assay was immunoSEQ multiplex PCR, and TCRdb's table has in-frame clones only and misses some. The data contain about 90,000 clones, roughly 89% of them singletons. The clonotype originates from an adult in good health. The chain joins TRBV5-1 to TRBJ2-7, with D maybe TRBD1 (6 bases). The sample in question was peripheral blood, obtained on day 0 of MenACWY control vaccination. The CDR3 here is CASRQDSYEQYF. CDR3 DNA: TGCGCCAGCCGACAGGACTCCTACGAGCAGTACTTC.